This passage covers 29 T cell receptor beta chains from one sample sequenced in a study of T cell changes during pregnancy in multiple sclerosis. Repertoires were generated with immunoSEQ multiplex PCR, while TCRdb's copy carries only in-frame clones and drops some. The repertoire includes approximately 37,000 clones, roughly 91% of them detected once, and around 0.64% sits in the top ten. Sequenced material: CD4+ T cells from peripheral blood mononuclear cells, taken in the third trimester of pregnancy. Receptors originate from a female donor with multiple sclerosis, enrolled in a pregnancy study.

This sequence joins TRBV21-1 and TRBJ2-7; the table assigns TRBD2, which was not confirmed against the DNA. TRBV21-1 corresponds to a pseudogene. The CDR3 covers 17 residues. The CDR3 DNA sequence: TGTGCCAGCAGCAAAGGGACTAGCGGGGGTGGGATCTACGAGCAGTACTTC. This translates into CASSKGTSGGGIYEQYF.

The chain is built from TRBV19 and TRBJ2-6, with D perhaps matching TRBD2 (5 bases). The V gene's germline CDR1 is LNHDA and CDR2 SQIVND (reference sequence). Trimming took 2 bases from V and 2 from J, leaving 19 bases between them. The CDR3 length is 19 residues. CDR3 coding DNA: TGTGCCAGTAGTATATTAAGAGGACGGCTAGCCCCTGGGGCCAACGTCCTGACTTTC. It yields the protein CASSILRGRLAPGANVLTF. Supplemented by reference TRBV19 and TRBJ2-6, the full variable domain reads DGGITQSPKYLFRKEGQNVTLSCEQNLNHDAMYWYRQDPGQGLRLIYYSQIVNDFQKGDIAEGYSVSREKKESFPLTVTSAQKNPTAFYLCASSILRGRLAPGANVLTFGAGSRLTVL.

The chain uses TRBV9 and TRBJ2-2; D is ambiguous. In germline, CDR1 is SGDLS, CDR2 YYNGEE. Trimming shortened V by 2 bases and J by 1 base, and 9 bases separated the two germline ends. The CDR3 extends over 15 amino acids. CDR3 nucleotides: TGTGCCAGCAGCGTTGGGCACTTGAACACCGGGGAGCTGTTTTTT. This gives the protein CASSVGHLNTGELFF.

Concerning this clone: Germline is not matched at one junction end, which may reflect a read error. The chain uses TRBV15 and TRBJ2-1; D perhaps matches TRBD1 (6 bases). CDR1 and CDR2 from the germline V gene are LNHNV and YYDKDF (reference sequence). The CDR3 has 14 residues. The CDR3 loop reads CATSRGTPGDTGIF. CDR3 nucleotides: TGTGCCACCAGCAGGGGAACGCCCGGGGACACGGGGATCTTC.

This sequence joins TRBV9 and TRBJ2-1, with 11 bases lining up with TRBD2. CDR3 length: 14 residues. V shed 3 bases, J shed 10 bases, and the junction held 6 bases outside the gene matches. Per germline, CDR1 SGDLS and CDR2 YYNGEE. In DNA, the CDR3 is TGTGCCAGCAGCGGGGGGGGACTAGCGGCGGAGCAGTTCTTC. It is translated as CASSGGGLAAEQFF.

In nucleotides, the CDR3 is TGTGCCTGGAGTTTGACAGGGGGGTATGTTGGAAACACCATATATTTT. Protein sequence: CAWSLTGGYVGNTIYF. The chain recombines TRBV30 with TRBJ1-3, with TRBD1 matching over 9 bases. This CDR3 has 16 amino acids. The V gene end was trimmed by 2 bases and the J gene end by 3 bases; junction bases not matched to a gene: 8. Germline loops: CDR1 GTSNPN, CDR2 SVGIG (reference sequence).

The CDR3 is CSVRGTVTGELFF. The CDR3 DNA follows: TGCAGCGTTAGGGGGACGGTGACCGGGGAGCTGTTTTTT. The V call is TRBV29-1, the J call TRBJ2-2, with D possibly being TRBD1 (6 bases). Trimming removed 5 bases from V and 5 bases from J, with 12 bases in between. Germline V gene sequence: CDR1 SQVTM, CDR2 ANQGSEA. This CDR3 has 13 residues.

The V call is TRBV27, the J call TRBJ1-2; 11 bases fit TRBD1. In germline, CDR1 is MNHEY, CDR2 SMNVEV (reference sequence). CDR3 size: 15 residues. J lost 6 bases, V lost 5 bases, and 8 bases had no gene match. This chain's CDR3 is CASSPGQGAWDGYTF. DNA of the CDR3: TGTGCCAGCAGTCCTGGACAGGGGGCTTGGGATGGCTACACCTTC.

V is TRBV5-8 and J is TRBJ2-6, with D perhaps matching TRBD2 (5 bases). CDR1 and CDR2 (germline): SGHTS, YDEGEE. Deletions cut 2 bases from V and 2 bases from J, with 11 bases between. CDR3 length equals 16 residues. The CDR3 region is CASSLRRAAGANVLTF. In nucleotides, the CDR3 is TGTGCCAGCAGCTTAAGGCGGGCCGCTGGGGCCAACGTCCTGACTTTC.

J is TRBJ2-6 and V is TRBV19; weak D call: TRBD1 (5 bases). From germline, CDR1 is LNHDA and CDR2 SQIVND (reference sequence). The CDR3 has 15 residues. V was shortened by 5 bases and J by 3 bases, with 11 bases between the two germline ends. Written as DNA, the CDR3 is TGTGCCAGTAGTGCAGGGAAGGTTGGGGCCAACGTCCTGACTTTC. This codes for CASSAGKVGANVLTF.

The V gene is TRBV19, the J gene TRBJ2-5; maybe TRBD1 (5 bases). This CDR3 comprises 13 residues. V was cut by 3 bases and J by 1 base, with 6 bases left in between. Per germline, CDR1 LNHDA and CDR2 SQIVND (reference sequence). DNA of the CDR3: TGTGCCAGTAGTATCGACAGCCAAGAGACCCAGTACTTC. Protein product: CASSIDSQETQYF.

This rearrangement joins TRBV5-1 to TRBJ2-6, with TRBD1 as a possible D gene (6 bases). The CDR3 is 17 residues long. Germline V CDR1 and CDR2: SGHRS, YFSETQ. V lost 4 bases and J lost 4, with 18 bases in between. The CDR3 reads CASSTGTPISGANVLTF. In nucleotides, the CDR3 is TGCGCCAGCAGCACAGGGACCCCCATCTCAGGGGCCAACGTCCTGACTTTC.

The chain couples TRBV9 to TRBJ2-4; TRBD2 aligns across 14 bases. The trim removed 0 bases at V and 3 bases at J, leaving 17 bases unmatched. The germline gives CDR1 SGDLS, CDR2 YYNGEE. This CDR3 spans 22 amino acids. CDR3 sequence reads: CASSVEGGNRGLAGENKNIQYF. The CDR3 nucleotides read TGTGCCAGCAGCGTAGAGGGGGGGAACCGGGGACTAGCGGGAGAAAACAAAAACATTCAGTACTTC.

On this clone itself: One end of the junction fails to match germline, which may point to a read error. This rearrangement joins TRBV11-2 to TRBJ1-4, with D tentatively TRBD1 (5 bases). CDR1 SGHAT and CDR2 FQNNGV come from the germline V gene. The CDR3 sequence is 16 residues long. CDR3 residues: CASSGQSTRANEKLFF. CDR3 nucleotide sequence: TGTGCCAGCAGTGGACAATCGACGAGAGCTAACGAAAAACTGTTTTTT.

This clone was seen only once. The V and J genes are TRBV5-4 and TRBJ1-4, with 9 bases lining up with TRBD1. The length of the CDR3 is 16 residues. The ends lost 2 bases at V and 7 bases at J; junction bases unmatched: 9. Germline V lookup: CDR1 SGHNT, CDR2 YYREEE (reference sequence). The CDR3 DNA reads as TGTGCCAGCAGCTTAGGTGGACAGGGGAGTCGTGAAAAACTGTTTTTT. Translated: CASSLGGQGSREKLFF. Full variable domain (outside the CDR3, taken from reference TRBV5-4 and TRBJ1-4): ETGVTQSPTHLIKTRGQQVTLRCSSQSGHNTVSWYQQALGQGPQFIFQYYREEENGRGNFPPRFSGLQFPNYSSELNVNALELDDSALYLCASSLGGQGSREKLFFGSGTQLSVL.

The CDR3 is CASSLRFGTMIDTQYF. DNA of the CDR3: TGTGCCAGCAGCTTGCGGTTCGGTACCATGATAGATACGCAGTATTTT. V gene TRBV5-6 combines with J gene TRBJ2-3; unclear D gene. Germline V gives CDR1 SGHDT, CDR2 YYEEEE. Trimming stripped 1 base from V and 5 bases from J, with 17 bases between. There are 16 residues in the CDR3.

The V gene is TRBV19, the J gene TRBJ1-5; 9 positions match TRBD1. The V and J ends lost 6 bases and 3 bases, in that order; junction bases with no gene match: 12. This CDR3 has 17 amino acids. Per germline, CDR1 LNHDA and CDR2 SQIVND (reference sequence). CDR3 bases: TGTGCCAGTAGCTCGGCGCGGGGACAGGGCCTCAATCAGCCCCAGCATTTT. This gives the protein CASSSARGQGLNQPQHF.

The J gene is TRBJ2-1, the V gene TRBV7-2, with D perhaps TRBD2 (5 bases). V lost 0 bases and J lost 10, with 16 bases in between. The CDR3 has 15 residues. Germline CDR1 and CDR2: SGHTA and FQGNSA. The CDR3 reads CASSLALRLGGEQFF. CDR3 in DNA: TGTGCCAGCAGCTTAGCTCTCCGACTTGGCGGGGAGCAGTTCTTC.

In its sample, this clone was seen once. The rearrangement joins TRBV12-5 to TRBJ1-6; 7 bases fit TRBD1. The germline V gene encodes CDR1 LGHNT and CDR2 FRNRAP. This CDR3 region has 14 residues. With 5 bases clipped from V and 4 bases from J, the junction kept 2 bases outside the gene matches. The CDR3 reads CASGRGQYNSPLHF. CDR3 DNA: TGTGCTAGTGGTCGGGGACAGTATAATTCACCCCTCCACTTT.

The V call is TRBV7-9, the J call TRBJ2-7; D remains ambiguous. The CDR3 has 13 amino acids. V was shortened by 5 bases and J by 3 bases, with 11 bases between the two germline ends. CDR1 and CDR2 (germline): SEHNR, FQNEAQ (reference sequence). The CDR3, as DNA: TGTGCCAGCAGCCCCCCTCCTAGCTACGAGCAGTACTTC. Its protein is CASSPPPSYEQYF.

The gene calls are TRBV30 and TRBJ1-5, with D unclear. Germline V gene data show CDR1 as GTSNPN and CDR2 as SVGIG (reference sequence). The CDR3 is made up of 18 amino acids. V shed 0 bases and J shed 0 bases, with 18 bases lying between them. In nucleotides, the CDR3 is TGTGCCTGGAGTGTCCACAAGGGAGGAGTTAATAGCAATCAGCCCCAGCATTTT. This encodes CAWSVHKGGVNSNQPQHF.

This CDR3 reads CASSYTGVGETQYF. The CDR3 bases are TGTGCCAGCAGTTATACAGGGGTCGGAGAGACCCAGTACTTC. The chain is built from TRBV6-5 and TRBJ2-5; 7 nucleotides match TRBD1. The CDR3 has 14 residues. Per the germline V gene, CDR1 is MNHEY and CDR2 is SVGAGI. Trimming removed 3 bases from V and 4 bases from J; junction bases left unmatched: 5.

The V call is TRBV5-5, the J call TRBJ1-5, with D uncertain. Germline V lookup: CDR1 SGHKS, CDR2 YYEKEE (reference sequence). The CDR3 sequence is 14 residues long. The germline V and J ends were trimmed by 1 base and 4 bases, with 9 bases remaining between them. The CDR3 nucleotides read TGTGCCAGCAGCTTGCTCGTAATTAATCAGCCCCAGCATTTT. It translates to CASSLLVINQPQHF.

This clone was seen a few times. This chain connects TRBV7-6 to TRBJ1-3; D is possibly TRBD1 (5 bases). CDR3 length equals 14 residues. V was pared by 3 bases and J by 3 bases, with 9 bases between. The germline CDR1 and CDR2 sequences are SGHVS and FNYEAQ. The CDR3 is CASSFAGNGNTIYF. DNA for the CDR3: TGTGCCAGCAGCTTTGCAGGGAATGGAAACACCATATATTTT.

The V gene is TRBV28, the J gene TRBJ1-2; 8 nucleotides line up with TRBD1. The CDR3 covers 17 residues. With 5 bases clipped from V and 4 bases from J, the junction kept 15 bases outside the gene matches. CDR1 MDHEN and CDR2 SYDVKM come from the germline V gene. CDR3 region: CASSPGTGKPSPYGYTF. The CDR3 DNA reads as TGTGCCAGCAGTCCGGGGACAGGAAAACCCTCCCCCTATGGCTACACCTTC.

The chain combines TRBV6-1 with TRBJ2-1; D not resolved. V lost 9 bases and J lost 12, with 15 bases in between. This CDR3 comprises 11 residues. Germline loops: CDR1 MNHNS, CDR2 SASEGT. The chain's CDR3 is CASTEETLQFF. The CDR3, as DNA: TGTGCCAGTACTGAGGAGACCCTGCAGTTCTTC.

In this sample, this clone turned up a few times. The chain employs TRBV5-4 and TRBJ2-2; 11 nucleotides align to TRBD2. The V gene's germline CDR1 is SGHNT and CDR2 YYREEE (reference sequence). The ends lost 0 bases at V and 3 bases at J; junction bases unmatched: 4. The CDR3 loop spans 17 amino acids. CDR3 in amino acids: CASSLVLAGAHTGELFF. The CDR3 region has the DNA TGTGCCAGCAGCTTGGTACTAGCGGGAGCCCACACCGGGGAGCTGTTTTTT.

The DNA of the CDR3 is TGTGCCTGGAGTACAGAGGCGGGCGGGTATATTCAGTACTTC. Translating gives CAWSTEAGGYIQYF. The genes are TRBV30 and TRBJ2-4, with D possibly TRBD2 on 5 matching bases. The germline V gene has CDR1 GTSNPN and CDR2 SVGIG (reference sequence). The CDR3 is 14 residues long. Trimming shortened V by 2 bases and J by 10 bases, and 18 bases separated the two germline ends.

This chain links TRBV9 with TRBJ2-3; TRBD1 might be the D (5 bases). The germline V and J ends were trimmed by 6 bases and 9 bases, with 17 bases remaining between them. The CDR3 is 13 residues long. The germline gives CDR1 SGDLS, CDR2 YYNGEE. The CDR3 sequence is CASTTDPSGTQYF. In DNA, the CDR3 is TGTGCCAGCACCACTGACCCCTCAGGGACGCAGTATTTT.